This T cell receptor (beta chain) was identified in a study of OX40 agonist ivuxolimab in advanced cancers. Trimming removed 6 bases at V and 3 bases at J, with 10 bases between. Germline lookup yields CDR1 SQVTM and CDR2 ANQGSEA. CDR3 length: 12 residues. Method: immunoSEQ multiplex PCR; TCRdb's copy keeps in-frame clones and lacks some. Of about 65,000 clones listed, 80% to 90% were seen once; the top ten hold 0.38%. The source material was CD4+ or CD8+ T cells sorted from blood, sampled in a trial of the OX40 agonist ivuxolimab. The clonotype was recovered from an adult with an advanced solid tumor such as melanoma, head and neck, liver or kidney cancer. The chain uses TRBV29-1 and TRBJ2-3, with D possibly TRBD1 on 5 matching bases. DNA for the CDR3: TGCAGCGTAAATCAGGGAACAGATACGCAGTATTTT. Translated, it gives CSVNQGTDTQYF.